The 32 T cell receptor beta chains presented below share a single source sample, sequenced in a study of a mutant IDH1 vaccine in newly diagnosed glioma. For these receptors, no antigen is known. The protocol was immunoSEQ multiplex PCR, while the TCRdb copy is restricted to in-frame clones and leaves out a portion. The top ten hold about 11% of the sample, which has over 30,000 clones, 55% to 60% seen once. The time point: week 5, during vaccination. Topical imiquimod accompanied each vaccine dose, which consisted of 300 ug of mutant IDH1 20-mer peptide. Sample: PBMCs, taken from a glioma patient whose treatment included an IDH1 peptide vaccine. All receptors derive from a woman between 18 and 30 years old with glioma.

The rearrangement uses TRBV4-3 and TRBJ2-2; 8 bases are a match to TRBD2. Germline-derived CDR1 and CDR2 are LGHNA and YSLEER. This CDR3 is built from 17 residues. The trim removed 3 bases at V and 4 bases at J, leaving 10 bases unmatched. This chain's CDR3 is CASSQGPGGSGTGELFF. The CDR3 nucleotides read TGCGCCAGCAGCCAGGGGCCGGGGGGGTCGGGCACCGGGGAGCTGTTTTTT.

This sequence joins TRBV2 and TRBJ2-1, with D perhaps TRBD1 (6 bases). Germline-derived CDR1 and CDR2 are SNHLY and FYNNEI. Between the trimmed V and J ends, which lost 10 bases and 7 bases, there was a span of 17 bases. The CDR3 is made up of 13 amino acids. The CDR3 bases are TGTGCCACCGACCGGTGGCAGGGGAATGAGCAGTTCTTC. It translates to CATDRWQGNEQFF.

Judged by abundance, this clone is medium-sized. The chain couples TRBV5-1 to TRBJ2-6; D remains ambiguous. Trimming shortened V by 0 bases and J by 0 bases, and 10 bases separated the two germline ends. CDR1 and CDR2 (germline): SGHRS, YFSETQ. This CDR3 is built from 17 residues. CDR3 in amino acids: CASSLDALGSGANVLTF. CDR3 DNA: TGCGCCAGCAGCTTGGATGCGTTGGGCTCTGGGGCCAACGTCCTGACTTTC.

In its sample, this clone was seen a few times. The rearrangement links TRBV5-4 to TRBJ2-2, with a possible D match to TRBD1 (6 bases). Looked up from germline, CDR1 is SGHNT and CDR2 is YYREEE (reference sequence). The CDR3 is 15 amino acids. Trimming left V 4 bases short and J 1 base short, with 11 bases between. In DNA, the CDR3 is TGTGCCAGCAGCCCCTCGGACAGGAACACCGGGGAGCTGTTTTTT. Its protein is CASSPSDRNTGELFF.

This sequence joins TRBV30 and TRBJ2-7, with 11 positions matching TRBD1. V lost 2 bases to trimming and J lost 5 bases; unmatched junction nucleotides: 5. The CDR3 has 14 residues. Germline-derived CDR1 and CDR2 are GTSNPN and SVGIG (reference sequence). The CDR3 is CAWSFTGQGDEQYF. CDR3 nucleotides: TGTGCCTGGAGTTTCACGGGACAGGGGGACGAGCAGTACTTC.

This clone was observed once. This chain connects TRBV10-3 to TRBJ2-1; TRBD1 might be the D (5 bases). The ends were cut back, 5 bases at V and 7 bases at J, with 12 bases in the middle. CDR1 is ENHRY, CDR2 SYGVKD, per germline. The CDR3 has 13 amino acids. The CDR3 region is CAISPRGLNEQFF. Written as DNA, the CDR3 is TGTGCCATCAGTCCAAGGGGATTAAATGAGCAGTTCTTC.

The CDR3: CASSILGFGYTF. In nucleotides, the CDR3 is TGTGCCAGCAGCATCTTAGGGTTCGGCTACACCTTC. The chain recombines TRBV5-4 with TRBJ1-2; the D is unclear. Germline V gives CDR1 SGHNT, CDR2 YYREEE (reference sequence). V was shortened by 4 bases and J by 8 bases, with 12 bases between the two germline ends. The CDR3 totals 12 residues. The full variable domain, in which reference TRBV5-4 and TRBJ1-2 provide the parts outside the CDR3, is ETGVTQSPTHLIKTRGQQVTLRCSSQSGHNTVSWYQQALGQGPQFIFQYYREEENGRGNFPPRFSGLQFPNYSSELNVNALELDDSALYLCASSILGFGYTFGSGTRLTVV.

The gene calls are TRBV5-8 and TRBJ1-3; D is unclear. V dropped 0 bases and J dropped 4 bases, with 11 bases sitting between them. The CDR3 has 15 amino acids. Germline assignment: CDR1 SGHTS and CDR2 YDEGEE. The CDR3 DNA reads as TGTGCCAGCAGCTTGGGGGTTTTCGTGGGAAACACCATATATTTT. This codes for CASSLGVFVGNTIYF.

This CDR3 reads CASSPIPTGTHGYTF. In DNA form, the CDR3 reads TGTGCCAGCAGCCCGATTCCGACAGGAACCCATGGCTACACCTTC. The chain carries TRBV27 and TRBJ1-2, with D perhaps TRBD1 (6 bases). In germline, CDR1 is MNHEY, CDR2 SMNVEV (reference sequence). The ends were cut back, 6 bases at V and 6 bases at J, with 20 bases in the middle. This CDR3 comprises 15 residues.

The chain couples TRBV21-1 to TRBJ2-7; the table calls TRBD2, which could not be checked here. TRBV21-1 is a listed pseudogene. CDR3 size: 17 residues. The chain's CDR3 is CASISLNSSGRIYEQYF. CDR3 sequence (DNA): TGTGCCAGCATATCACTCAATTCTAGCGGGAGGATCTACGAGCAGTACTTC.

This clone was picked up a small number of times. The J gene is TRBJ2-7, the V gene TRBV4-1; D tentatively reads TRBD1 or TRBD2 (5 bases each). V shed 0 bases and J shed 0 bases, with 12 bases lying between them. Germline V gene sequence: CDR1 MGHRA, CDR2 YSYEKL. CDR3 size: 16 residues. CDR3 nucleotide sequence: TGCGCCAGCAGCCAAGATTTCCCGGGGCTCTCCTACGAGCAGTACTTC. Translation gives CASSQDFPGLSYEQYF.

The chain employs TRBV18 and TRBJ2-5, with TRBD2 matching 7 bases. CDR1 is KGHSH and CDR2 is LQKENI in the germline V gene. CDR3 length: 14 residues. Germline trimming cut 6 bases from V and 1 base from J; bases unmatched to any gene: 5. The CDR3 nucleotides are TGTGCCAGCTCGCCCGGGACTACCCAAGAGACCCAGTACTTC. Protein product: CASSPGTTQETQYF. Combining the CDR3 with reference TRBV18 and TRBJ2-5 gives the whole variable domain NAGVMQNPRHLVRRRGQEARLRCSPMKGHSHVYWYRQLPEEGLKFMVYLQKENIIDESGMPKERFSAEFPKEGPSILRIQQVVRGDSAAYFCASSPGTTQETQYFGPGTRLLVL.

The table lists this clone with a few counts. The chain recombines TRBV6-5 with TRBJ1-6, with TRBD1 matching 7 bases. Trimming at V came to 6 bases and at J to 10 bases, leaving 6 bases not matched to a gene. The CDR3 contains 13 residues. CDR1 is MNHEY and CDR2 is SVGAGI in the germline V gene. CDR3 DNA sequence: TGTGCCAGCAGAACGACAGGGAAATCACCCCTCCACTTT. Its protein is CASRTTGKSPLHF.

The chain joins TRBV27 to TRBJ2-7; 8 nucleotides agree with TRBD2. The CDR3 covers 14 residues. V lost 5 bases to trimming and J lost 3 bases; unmatched junction nucleotides: 6. Germline V CDR1 and CDR2: MNHEY, SMNVEV (reference sequence). For the CDR3, the DNA is TGTGCCAGCAGTCCCACTAGCGGATTCTACGAGCAGTACTTC. This gives the protein CASSPTSGFYEQYF.

The rearrangement links TRBV11-3 to TRBJ2-7, with D uncertain. The CDR3 runs to 14 residues. The germline V gene encodes CDR1 SGHNT and CDR2 YENEEA. Trimming left V 0 bases short and J 3 bases short, with 9 bases between. The CDR3 spells CASSLEGSRYEQYF. The CDR3 coding sequence is TGTGCCAGCAGCTTAGAAGGCAGCCGCTACGAGCAGTACTTC.

V is TRBV4-2 and J is TRBJ2-1; D perhaps matches TRBD2 (7 bases). The length of the CDR3 is 16 residues. Trimming pared 0 bases from V and 4 bases from J, leaving 13 bases between. Germline V gene lookup returns CDR1 LGHNA and CDR2 YNFKEQ. In DNA form, the CDR3 reads TGTGCCAGCAGCCAAGATCAAGGGGGGGCATACAATGAGCAGTTCTTC. It translates to CASSQDQGGAYNEQFF.

By frequency in the sample, this clone is medium-sized. The CDR3 nucleotides are TGTGCCAGCAGCTTAGATAGTCCAGGGAGCACTGAAGCTTTCTTT. It is translated as CASSLDSPGSTEAFF. The chain carries TRBV7-9 and TRBJ1-1; possibly TRBD1 for D (5 bases). Looked up from germline, CDR1 is SEHNR and CDR2 is FQNEAQ (reference sequence). V was shortened by 1 base and J by 4 bases, with 13 bases between the two germline ends. CDR3 length: 15 residues.

The gene calls are TRBV18 and TRBJ1-1; no reliable D call. Trimming removed 6 bases from V and 8 bases from J, with 13 bases in between. The germline V gene encodes CDR1 KGHSH and CDR2 LQKENI. This CDR3 region has 12 residues. In DNA form, the CDR3 reads TGTGCCAGCTCCTCCTCCCGGATGGAAGCTTTCTTT. It yields the protein CASSSSRMEAFF.

The J gene is TRBJ1-3, the V gene TRBV4-1; D remains unclear. The CDR3 covers 13 residues. V was clipped by 4 bases and J by 4 bases, with 8 bases between them. Per germline, CDR1 MGHRA and CDR2 YSYEKL. This CDR3 reads CASSRQSGNTIYF. The CDR3 DNA is TGCGCCAGCAGCCGCCAGTCAGGAAACACCATATATTTT.

The chain couples TRBV10-1 to TRBJ2-1; perhaps D is TRBD1 or TRBD2 (5 bases each). V was trimmed by 10 bases and J by 6 bases, leaving 16 bases between them. The CDR3 runs to 13 residues. Per the germline V gene, CDR1 is WNHNN and CDR2 is SYGVQD (reference sequence). CDR3 sequence (DNA): TGCGCCAACTTCTCGGGACGTGTCAATGAGCAGTTCTTC. The encoded protein is CANFSGRVNEQFF.

This chain joins TRBV5-4 and TRBJ2-7, with 8 bases lining up with TRBD1. CDR3 length: 14 amino acids. Germline V CDR1 and CDR2: SGHNT, YYREEE (reference sequence). V was pared by 4 bases and J by 2 bases, with 5 bases of the junction left unmatched. The CDR3 protein is CASSRTGSPYEQYF. As DNA, the CDR3 is TGTGCCAGCAGCCGGACAGGGTCACCCTACGAGCAGTACTTC.

The chain has TRBV29-1 and TRBJ1-1, with 7 bases matching TRBD1. The ends lost 7 bases at V and 3 bases at J; junction bases unmatched: 8. CDR3 size: 13 residues. Germline V gene lookup returns CDR1 SQVTM and CDR2 ANQGSEA. The CDR3 is CSGTGFSDTEAFF. CDR3 in DNA: TGCAGCGGGACAGGATTTTCGGACACTGAAGCTTTCTTT. Full variable domain (missing parts from reference TRBV29-1 and TRBJ1-1): SAVISQKPSRDICQRGTSLTIQCQVDSQVTMMFWYRQQPGQSLTLIATANQGSEATYESGFVIDKFPISRPNLTFSTLTVSNMSPEDSSIYLCSGTGFSDTEAFFGQGTRLTVV.

This clone has only a few counts. The CDR3 reads CASSPPGHSNEQYF. For the CDR3, the DNA is TGTGCCAGCAGCCCCCCGGGACACTCGAACGAGCAGTACTTC. This chain joins TRBV6-6 and TRBJ2-7; tentatively, D is TRBD1 (6 bases). The CDR3 has 14 amino acids. Trimming left V 6 bases short and J 5 bases short, with 17 bases between. Germline loops: CDR1 MNHNY, CDR2 SVGAGI (reference sequence).

The genes are TRBV30 and TRBJ1-3; 9 nucleotides agree with TRBD1. This CDR3 spans 14 amino acids. V gave up 2 bases and J gave up 8 bases; unmatched junction bases: 7. Germline V CDR1 and CDR2: GTSNPN, SVGIG (reference sequence). CDR3 in amino acids: CAWSTGQGNYTIYF. CDR3 bases: TGTGCCTGGAGTACGGGACAGGGTAACTACACCATATATTTT.

This clone turned up a few times. The gene calls are TRBV11-2 and TRBJ1-1; TRBD1 agrees at 8 bases. V trimming: 7 bases; J trimming: 3 bases; junction bases outside the gene matches: 7. The CDR3 is 14 residues long. CDR1 SGHAT and CDR2 FQNNGV come from the germline V gene. The CDR3 bases are TGTGCCAGCAAGGACAGGGCGTCGGACACTGAAGCTTTCTTT. Its translation: CASKDRASDTEAFF.

The rearrangement links TRBV28 to TRBJ2-7; 10 positions agree with TRBD2. V lost 6 bases and J lost 3; bases outside the gene matches: 5. The germline V gene encodes CDR1 MDHEN and CDR2 SYDVKM. This CDR3 is built from 14 residues. The CDR3 DNA reads as TGTGCCAGCAGGCAGGCTAGCGGGAGCTACGAGCAGTACTTC. Its protein is CASRQASGSYEQYF.

This clone was picked up a small number of times. The chain combines TRBV4-2 with TRBJ2-1; D is ambiguous. This CDR3 comprises 15 residues. V was clipped by 0 bases and J by 6 bases, with 12 bases between them. Germline CDR1 is LGHNA and CDR2 is YNFKEQ. CDR3 loop: CASSQEWSGFNEQFF. CDR3 coding DNA: TGTGCCAGCAGCCAAGAGTGGTCCGGGTTCAATGAGCAGTTCTTC.

This clone is categorized as medium-sized (0.01 to 0.1%). CDR3 protein: CASSQDLAGGPDTQYF. The CDR3 region has the DNA TGCGCCAGCAGCCAAGATCTAGCGGGAGGGCCAGATACGCAGTATTTT. The J gene is TRBJ2-3, the V gene TRBV4-3, with 12 nucleotides matching TRBD2. Germline-derived CDR1 and CDR2 are LGHNA and YSLEER. The CDR3 runs to 16 residues. V was clipped by 0 bases and J by 4 bases; unmatched bases: 2.

This CDR3 reads CASSLGGGWNEKLFF. The CDR3 DNA sequence: TGTGCCAGCAGCTTAGGGGGGGGTTGGAATGAAAAACTGTTTTTT. The chain combines TRBV7-8 with TRBJ1-4, with TRBD1 as a possible D gene (5 bases). Germline CDR1 is SGHVS and CDR2 is FQNEAQ. The V gene lost 1 base and the J gene lost 5 bases, with 11 bases spanning the gap. This CDR3 has 15 amino acids.

The chain is built from TRBV20-1 and TRBJ1-5; D is unclear. Per germline, CDR1 DFQATT and CDR2 SNEGSKA (reference sequence). Deletions cut 2 bases from V and 8 bases from J, with 7 bases between. CDR3 length equals 11 residues. DNA for the CDR3: TGCAGTGCTAGATCCGGAGAGCCCCAGCATTTT. Translating gives CSARSGEPQHF.

V gene TRBV2 combines with J gene TRBJ2-3, with 8 bases matching TRBD2. Unmatched junction bases numbered 10, after V lost 8 bases and J lost 3 bases. This CDR3 is built from 15 residues. Germline V CDR1 and CDR2: SNHLY, FYNNEI. CDR3 amino acids: CASPGGGKETDTQYF. CDR3 coding DNA: TGTGCCAGCCCGGGGGGGGGAAAGGAGACAGATACGCAGTATTTT.

This clone showed up just a few times. J is TRBJ2-2 and V is TRBV4-3; TRBD1 matches at 8 bases. Trimming at V came to 0 bases and at J to 4 bases, leaving 7 bases not matched to a gene. The CDR3 covers 17 residues. In germline, CDR1 is LGHNA, CDR2 YSLEER. CDR3 DNA sequence: TGCGCCAGCAGCCAAGATTTCTGGCAGGGGGCCACCGGGGAGCTGTTTTTT. It specifies CASSQDFWQGATGELFF.